Shown below are 10 T cell receptor beta chains from a single sample sequenced in a study of blood T cells in healthy people across ages. Using a J-beta primer mix together with a sample-barcoded 5' primer, a second PCR was run for about 6 to 11 cycles. TCRdb re-analysed the 5' RACE reads in MiXCR, keeping a single row per CDR3 protein. Of over a million distinct CDR3 sequences detected, 40% to 50% appear once; the ten largest clones hold approximately 17%. Sequenced: blood. These receptors came from an older woman in good health.

This sequence joins TRBV7-2 and TRBJ2-1; TRBD1 is a possible D gene (6 bases). The germline gives CDR1 SGHTA, CDR2 FQGNSA. Trimming stripped 5 bases from V and 12 bases from J, with 14 bases between. The CDR3 is 12 amino acids. CDR3 sequence reads: CASSVLSQGQFF. CDR3 coding DNA: TGTGCCAGCAGCGTCCTATCACAGGGGCAGTTCTTC.

Regarding this clonotype: Germline and junction disagree at one end, which may indicate a read error. This chain connects TRBV20-1 to TRBJ2-3, with 12 positions matching TRBD2. CDR1 DFQATT and CDR2 SNEGSKA come from the germline V gene (reference sequence). The CDR3 runs 15 residues. The CDR3 spells CSAPLAGGRTDTRYF. CDR3 nucleotide sequence: TGCAGTGCGCCTCTAGCGGGAGGGCGCACAGATACGCGGTATTTT.

V and J are TRBV13 and TRBJ2-5; D possibly matches TRBD1 or TRBD2 (6 bases each). Trimming took 2 bases from V and 5 from J, leaving 15 bases between them. The CDR3 has 15 residues. CDR1 and CDR2 from the germline V gene are PRHDT and FYEKMQ (reference sequence). CDR3 sequence (DNA): TGTGCCAGCAGCTTACAGGGGAGGTATGCGGAGACCCAGTACTTC. Protein: CASSLQGRYAETQYF. The full variable domain, rest sourced from reference TRBV13 and TRBJ2-5, is AAGVIQSPRHLIKEKRETATLKCYPIPRHDTVYWYQQGPGQDPQFLISFYEKMQSDKGSIPDRFSAQQFSDYHSELNMSSLELGDSALYFCASSLQGRYAETQYFGPGTRLLVL.

The chain is built from TRBV20-1 and TRBJ2-5; 9 bases match TRBD1. V lost 5 bases to trimming and J lost 4 bases; unmatched junction nucleotides: 11. Germline-derived CDR1 and CDR2 are DFQATT and SNEGSKA (reference sequence). The CDR3 spans 15 residues. The DNA of the CDR3 is TGCAGTGCTGACTTCGGACAGGGACAGGGAGAGACCCAGTACTTC. Its protein product is CSADFGQGQGETQYF.

The rearrangement joins TRBV2 to TRBJ2-1; the match to TRBD2 covers 13 bases. Germline values: CDR1 SNHLY, CDR2 FYNNEI. J lost 3 bases, V lost 6 bases, and 8 bases had no gene match. This CDR3 region has 17 residues. In nucleotides, the CDR3 is TGTGCCAGCAGGGGGACTAGCGGGATGAAATTCTACAATGAGCAGTTCTTC. It codes for CASRGTSGMKFYNEQFF.

This chain links TRBV20-1 with TRBJ2-1; D possibly corresponds to TRBD1 (6 bases). Trimming removed 6 bases at V and 0 bases at J, with 18 bases between. Germline V gives CDR1 DFQATT, CDR2 SNEGSKA (reference sequence). The CDR3 is made up of 16 amino acids. CDR3 bases: TGCAGTGCAAACTCACCGGGACACCTCTCCTACAATGAGCAGTTCTTC. Encoded protein: CSANSPGHLSYNEQFF.

This chain connects TRBV5-1 to TRBJ2-6, with D tentatively TRBD2 (6 bases). V lost 5 bases to trimming and J lost 3 bases, with 21 bases between them. The V gene's germline CDR1 is SGHRS and CDR2 YFSETQ. This CDR3 spans 18 amino acids. CDR3 protein: CASSTRGGVGLGANVLTF. The CDR3 bases are TGCGCCAGCAGTACGCGCGGTGGGGTGGGACTTGGGGCCAACGTCCTGACTTTC. Looking up the rest from reference TRBV5-1 and TRBJ2-6 gives the full variable domain: KAGVTQTPRYLIKTRGQQVTLSCSPISGHRSVSWYQQTPGQGLQFLFEYFSETQRNKGNFPGRFSGRQFSNSRSEMNVSTLELGDSALYLCASSTRGGVGLGANVLTFGAGSRLTVL.

Only a few counts were recorded for this clonotype. This sequence joins TRBV6-6 and TRBJ2-7; the D gene is possibly TRBD1 (6 bases). The V gene lost 0 bases and the J gene lost 3 bases, with 15 bases spanning the gap. Per the germline V gene, CDR1 is MNHNY and CDR2 is SVGAGI (reference sequence). This CDR3 is 16 amino acids long. The CDR3 sequence is CASSYSTGWGNYEQYF. Written as DNA, the CDR3 is TGTGCCAGCAGTTACTCAACAGGGTGGGGAAACTACGAGCAGTACTTC.

The chain recombines TRBV14 with TRBJ1-2; possible D gene TRBD1, 6 bases. This CDR3 is 13 amino acids long. Germline-derived CDR1 and CDR2 are SGHDN and FVKESK. Between the trimmed V and J ends, which lost 1 base and 8 bases, there was a span of 11 bases. The CDR3 nucleotides read TGTGCCAGCAGCCAAGGAAACAGGGACGGCTACACCTTC. Translation gives CASSQGNRDGYTF.

This clonotype was seen a few times. The rearrangement joins TRBV20-1 to TRBJ2-7; no clear D gene. In germline, CDR1 is DFQATT, CDR2 SNEGSKA (reference sequence). The CDR3 is made up of 13 amino acids. Trimming stripped 0 bases from V and 5 bases from J, with 11 bases between. The CDR3 sequence is CSARDSGIHEQYF. The CDR3 nucleotides read TGCAGTGCTAGAGATTCAGGTATCCACGAGCAGTACTTC.